Each of the 17 T cell receptor beta chains below was sequenced from the same sample in a study of cytomegalovirus exposure and HLA in healthy donors. Repertoires were generated with immunoSEQ multiplex PCR, while TCRdb's copy carries only in-frame clones and drops some. The table has 170,000 or so clones, about 86% seen once; the top ten hold around 2.8%. The specimen was PBMCs. The receptors here all came from a woman younger than 35 in good health and CMV-seropositive.

This clone is a singleton in its sample. The chain is built from TRBV4-2 and TRBJ1-1; D is possibly TRBD1 (5 bases). Trimming removed 3 bases from V and 0 bases from J, with 20 bases in between. The CDR3 is 18 residues long. Germline V CDR1 and CDR2: LGHNA, YNFKEQ. The CDR3 nucleotides read TGTGCCAGCAGCCATTCGGTGGGTCAGGGTCAATTGAACACTGAAGCTTTCTTT. Encoded protein: CASSHSVGQGQLNTEAFF.

The rearrangement joins TRBV7-2 to TRBJ2-1; tentative D call: TRBD2 (6 bases). Germline CDR1 is SGHTA and CDR2 is FQGNSA. The V end was cut by 1 base, the J end by 9 bases, with 13 bases between. The CDR3 extends over 14 amino acids. CDR3 nucleotides: TGTGCCAGCAGCTTAGTGTTGGGGGGTGGTGAGCAGTTCTTC. Translated, it gives CASSLVLGGGEQFF.

The chain carries TRBV5-6 and TRBJ1-1, with 10 bases identical to TRBD1. Trimming removed 3 bases from V and 5 bases from J; junction bases left unmatched: 7. Germline-derived CDR1 and CDR2 are SGHDT and YYEEEE. The CDR3 has 15 residues. The DNA of the CDR3 is TGTGCCAGCAGCTCAGGGACAGGGGTTGAGACTGAAGCTTTCTTT. The encoded protein is CASSSGTGVETEAFF.

The J gene is TRBJ2-6, the V gene TRBV12-1; the table's D call of TRBD1 was not tested on the DNA. TRBV12-1 represents a pseudogene. The CDR3 loop spans 20 amino acids. As DNA, the CDR3 is TGTGCCAGCAGCTTTTTAACAGGGGGCTCCCGAGTCTCTGGGGCCAACGTCCTGACTTTC. Translation gives CASSFLTGGSRVSGANVLTF.

The gene calls are TRBV6-5 and TRBJ1-5; D ambiguous. From germline, CDR1 is MNHEY and CDR2 SVGAGI. CDR3 length: 13 residues. V was pared by 6 bases and J by 6 bases, with 12 bases between. The CDR3 nucleotides are TGTGCCAGCAGCGAGGGAGCGGCTCAGCCCCAGCATTTT. Translating gives CASSEGAAQPQHF.

This clone was observed a handful of times. The chain combines TRBV2 with TRBJ1-2; TRBD1 aligns across 7 bases. Germline V gene sequence: CDR1 SNHLY, CDR2 FYNNEI. Unmatched junction bases numbered 2, after V lost 6 bases and J lost 4 bases. The CDR3 sequence is 12 residues long. The CDR3 sequence: CASSGTAYGYTF. CDR3 DNA: TGTGCCAGCAGCGGGACAGCCTATGGCTACACCTTC.

The chain is built from TRBV19 and TRBJ2-6, with 9 bases matching TRBD1. The CDR3 runs to 16 residues. CDR1 LNHDA and CDR2 SQIVND come from the germline V gene (reference sequence). V gave up 8 bases and J gave up 9 bases; unmatched junction bases: 14. As DNA, the CDR3 is TGTGCCAGTCGATCATACCGGGGACAGGGAGACAACGTCCTGACTTTC. It translates to CASRSYRGQGDNVLTF.

The V call is TRBV19, the J call TRBJ2-3; TRBD1 aligns across 9 bases. J lost 4 bases, V lost 5 bases, and 10 bases had no gene match. This CDR3 comprises 16 residues. Germline-derived CDR1 and CDR2 are LNHDA and SQIVND (reference sequence). As DNA, the CDR3 is TGTGCCAGTAGTGCACCACCGGGACAGGGACCAGATACGCAGTATTTT. Translating it yields CASSAPPGQGPDTQYF.

This clone appeared a few times. The genes are TRBV11-2 and TRBJ1-2, with D perhaps TRBD1 (5 bases). Germline-derived CDR1 and CDR2 are SGHAT and FQNNGV. The germline V and J ends were trimmed by 1 base and 4 bases, with 7 bases remaining between them. The length of the CDR3 is 13 residues. The CDR3 spells CASSLGGRYGYTF. The CDR3 nucleotides read TGTGCCAGCAGCTTAGGGGGCCGCTATGGCTACACCTTC.

This chain links TRBV18 with TRBJ2-5; D may be TRBD1 (6 bases). CDR1 KGHSH and CDR2 LQKENI come from the germline V gene. This CDR3 contains 16 residues. V lost 6 bases and J 5 bases, leaving 22 bases between the germline ends. CDR3 region: CASSRTTGRQGETQYF. CDR3 nucleotides: TGTGCCAGCTCGCGTACCACAGGGCGGCAAGGCGAGACCCAGTACTTC.

The J gene is TRBJ2-7, the V gene TRBV7-9, with TRBD2 as a possible D gene (5 bases). The germline gives CDR1 SEHNR, CDR2 FQNEAQ (reference sequence). Trimming removed 3 bases from V and 4 bases from J, with 13 bases in between. The length of the CDR3 is 14 residues. CDR3 region: CASSLGANIYEQYF. The CDR3 DNA is TGTGCCAGCAGCTTGGGAGCGAATATATACGAGCAGTACTTC.

The chain links TRBV14 to TRBJ1-3; D might be TRBD1 (6 bases). Germline V lookup: CDR1 SGHDN, CDR2 FVKESK. The ends were cut back, 8 bases at V and 2 bases at J, with 13 bases in the middle. The length of the CDR3 is 14 residues. The DNA of the CDR3 is TGTGCCAGCTGGGGCGGGGGCCCTGGAAACACCATATATTTT. Its protein product is CASWGGGPGNTIYF.

The chain uses TRBV2 and TRBJ1-1; possibly TRBD1 for D (5 bases). V was shortened by 6 bases and J by 0 bases, with 8 bases between the two germline ends. Germline CDR1 is SNHLY and CDR2 is FYNNEI. The CDR3 loop spans 13 amino acids. The CDR3 spells CASSDRVNTEAFF. CDR3 coding DNA: TGTGCCAGCAGCGACAGAGTGAACACTGAAGCTTTCTTT.

The chain links TRBV5-1 to TRBJ1-2; D possibly corresponds to TRBD1 (5 bases). V gave up 2 bases and J gave up 8 bases, with 13 bases separating them. In germline, CDR1 is SGHRS, CDR2 YFSETQ. CDR3 length: 13 residues. The CDR3 sequence is CASSFGGFGGYTF. Written as DNA, the CDR3 is TGCGCCAGCAGCTTCGGGGGGTTTGGAGGCTACACCTTC.

The V gene is TRBV7-7, the J gene TRBJ1-5; no firm D call. The CDR3 is 16 amino acids. Per germline, CDR1 SSHAT and CDR2 FNYEAQ (reference sequence). V dropped 5 bases and J dropped 2 bases, with 16 bases sitting between them. The CDR3 nucleotides read TGTGCCAGCAGCCGACCCCCCTCCGGGGGCAATCAGCCCCAGCATTTT. Its translation is CASSRPPSGGNQPQHF.

The chain is built from TRBV2 and TRBJ2-3; D possibly corresponds to TRBD1 (8 bases). Germline assignment: CDR1 SNHLY and CDR2 FYNNEI. Trimming removed 5 bases at V and 6 bases at J, with 21 bases between. CDR3 length: 16 residues. CDR3: CASSNRGGLNSDTQYF. The CDR3 DNA follows: TGTGCCAGCAGTAACAGGGGGGGACTTAATTCTGATACGCAGTATTTT.

Only a few counts were recorded for this clone. The chain couples TRBV6-4 to TRBJ2-1; 8 bases are a match to TRBD1. The CDR3 length is 15 residues. CDR1 is MRHNA and CDR2 is SNTAGT in the germline V gene. V trimming: 3 bases; J trimming: 4 bases; junction bases outside the gene matches: 5. The CDR3 reads CASSEGTGDYNEQFF. DNA of the CDR3: TGTGCCAGCAGTGAGGGGACAGGTGATTACAATGAGCAGTTCTTC.